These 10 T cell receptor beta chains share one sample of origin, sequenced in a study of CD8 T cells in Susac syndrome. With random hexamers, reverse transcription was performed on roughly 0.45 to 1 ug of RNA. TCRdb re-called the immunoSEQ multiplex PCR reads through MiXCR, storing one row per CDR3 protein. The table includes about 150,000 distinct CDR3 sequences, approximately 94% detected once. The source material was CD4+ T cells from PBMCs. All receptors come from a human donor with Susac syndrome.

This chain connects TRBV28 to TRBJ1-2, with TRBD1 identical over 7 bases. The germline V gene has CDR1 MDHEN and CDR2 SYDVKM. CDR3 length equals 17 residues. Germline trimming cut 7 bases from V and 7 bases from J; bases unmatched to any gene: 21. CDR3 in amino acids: CASTPKRRGQAMGGYTF. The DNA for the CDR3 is TGTGCCAGCACCCCTAAACGTAGGGGGCAGGCTATGGGTGGCTACACCTTC.

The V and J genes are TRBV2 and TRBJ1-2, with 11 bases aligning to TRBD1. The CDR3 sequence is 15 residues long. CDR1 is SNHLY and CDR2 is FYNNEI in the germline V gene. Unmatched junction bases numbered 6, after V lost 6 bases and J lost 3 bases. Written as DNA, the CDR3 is TGTGCCAGCAGCGGGACAGGGGGAGGGTACTATGGCTACACCTTC. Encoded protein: CASSGTGGGYYGYTF.

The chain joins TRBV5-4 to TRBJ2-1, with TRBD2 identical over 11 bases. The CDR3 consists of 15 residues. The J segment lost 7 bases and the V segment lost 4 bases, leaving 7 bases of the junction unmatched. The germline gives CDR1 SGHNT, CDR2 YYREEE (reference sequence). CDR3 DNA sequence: TGTGCCAGCAGCCCCCAACTAGCGGGGGTGAATGAGCAGTTCTTC. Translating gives CASSPQLAGVNEQFF.

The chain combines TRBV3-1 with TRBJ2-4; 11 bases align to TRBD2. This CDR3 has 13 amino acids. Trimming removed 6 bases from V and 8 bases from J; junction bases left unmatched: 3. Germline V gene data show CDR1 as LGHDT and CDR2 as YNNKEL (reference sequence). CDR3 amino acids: CASRLAGADIQYF. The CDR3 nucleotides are TGTGCCAGCAGACTAGCGGGAGCGGACATTCAGTACTTC.

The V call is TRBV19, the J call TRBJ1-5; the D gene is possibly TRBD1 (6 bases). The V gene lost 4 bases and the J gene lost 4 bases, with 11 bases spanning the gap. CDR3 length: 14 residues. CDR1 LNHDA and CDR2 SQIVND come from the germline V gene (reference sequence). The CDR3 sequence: CASSKAQGNQPQHF. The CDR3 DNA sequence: TGTGCCAGTAGTAAGGCCCAGGGGAATCAGCCCCAGCATTTT.

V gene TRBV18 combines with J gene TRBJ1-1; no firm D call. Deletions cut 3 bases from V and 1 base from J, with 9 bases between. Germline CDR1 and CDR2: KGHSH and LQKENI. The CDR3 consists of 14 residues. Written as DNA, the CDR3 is TGTGCCAGCTCACCCAAGGAAAAGAACACTGAAGCTTTCTTT. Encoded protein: CASSPKEKNTEAFF. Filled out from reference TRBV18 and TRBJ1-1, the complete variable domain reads NAGVMQNPRHLVRRRGQEARLRCSPMKGHSHVYWYRQLPEEGLKFMVYLQKENIIDESGMPKERFSAEFPKEGPSILRIQQVVRGDSAAYFCASSPKEKNTEAFFGQGTRLTVV.

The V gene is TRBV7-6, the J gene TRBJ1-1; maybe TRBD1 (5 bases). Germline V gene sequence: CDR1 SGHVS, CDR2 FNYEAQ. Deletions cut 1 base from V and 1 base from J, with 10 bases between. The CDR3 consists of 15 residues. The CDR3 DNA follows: TGTGCCAGCAGCTTAGTCGCAGGGTCGAACACTGAAGCTTTCTTT. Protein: CASSLVAGSNTEAFF.

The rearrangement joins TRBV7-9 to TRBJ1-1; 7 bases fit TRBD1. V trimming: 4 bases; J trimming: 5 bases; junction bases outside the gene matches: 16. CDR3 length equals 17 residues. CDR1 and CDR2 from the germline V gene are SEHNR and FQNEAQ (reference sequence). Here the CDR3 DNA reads TGTGCCAGCAGCTCCCCCTTTGACAGGGCTGTTGATACTGAAGCTTTCTTT. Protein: CASSSPFDRAVDTEAFF.

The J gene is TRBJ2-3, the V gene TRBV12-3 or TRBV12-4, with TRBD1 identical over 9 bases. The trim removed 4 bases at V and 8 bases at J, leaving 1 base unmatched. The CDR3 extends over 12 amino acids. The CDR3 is CASSSGQGTQYF. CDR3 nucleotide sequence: TGTGCCAGCAGTTCGGGACAGGGTACGCAGTATTTT.

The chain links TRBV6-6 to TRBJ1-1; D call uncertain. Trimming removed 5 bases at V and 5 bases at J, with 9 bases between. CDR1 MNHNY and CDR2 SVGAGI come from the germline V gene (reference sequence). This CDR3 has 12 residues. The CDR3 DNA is TGTGCCAGCAGTCTGAGTGAAACTGAAGCTTTCTTT. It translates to CASSLSETEAFF.